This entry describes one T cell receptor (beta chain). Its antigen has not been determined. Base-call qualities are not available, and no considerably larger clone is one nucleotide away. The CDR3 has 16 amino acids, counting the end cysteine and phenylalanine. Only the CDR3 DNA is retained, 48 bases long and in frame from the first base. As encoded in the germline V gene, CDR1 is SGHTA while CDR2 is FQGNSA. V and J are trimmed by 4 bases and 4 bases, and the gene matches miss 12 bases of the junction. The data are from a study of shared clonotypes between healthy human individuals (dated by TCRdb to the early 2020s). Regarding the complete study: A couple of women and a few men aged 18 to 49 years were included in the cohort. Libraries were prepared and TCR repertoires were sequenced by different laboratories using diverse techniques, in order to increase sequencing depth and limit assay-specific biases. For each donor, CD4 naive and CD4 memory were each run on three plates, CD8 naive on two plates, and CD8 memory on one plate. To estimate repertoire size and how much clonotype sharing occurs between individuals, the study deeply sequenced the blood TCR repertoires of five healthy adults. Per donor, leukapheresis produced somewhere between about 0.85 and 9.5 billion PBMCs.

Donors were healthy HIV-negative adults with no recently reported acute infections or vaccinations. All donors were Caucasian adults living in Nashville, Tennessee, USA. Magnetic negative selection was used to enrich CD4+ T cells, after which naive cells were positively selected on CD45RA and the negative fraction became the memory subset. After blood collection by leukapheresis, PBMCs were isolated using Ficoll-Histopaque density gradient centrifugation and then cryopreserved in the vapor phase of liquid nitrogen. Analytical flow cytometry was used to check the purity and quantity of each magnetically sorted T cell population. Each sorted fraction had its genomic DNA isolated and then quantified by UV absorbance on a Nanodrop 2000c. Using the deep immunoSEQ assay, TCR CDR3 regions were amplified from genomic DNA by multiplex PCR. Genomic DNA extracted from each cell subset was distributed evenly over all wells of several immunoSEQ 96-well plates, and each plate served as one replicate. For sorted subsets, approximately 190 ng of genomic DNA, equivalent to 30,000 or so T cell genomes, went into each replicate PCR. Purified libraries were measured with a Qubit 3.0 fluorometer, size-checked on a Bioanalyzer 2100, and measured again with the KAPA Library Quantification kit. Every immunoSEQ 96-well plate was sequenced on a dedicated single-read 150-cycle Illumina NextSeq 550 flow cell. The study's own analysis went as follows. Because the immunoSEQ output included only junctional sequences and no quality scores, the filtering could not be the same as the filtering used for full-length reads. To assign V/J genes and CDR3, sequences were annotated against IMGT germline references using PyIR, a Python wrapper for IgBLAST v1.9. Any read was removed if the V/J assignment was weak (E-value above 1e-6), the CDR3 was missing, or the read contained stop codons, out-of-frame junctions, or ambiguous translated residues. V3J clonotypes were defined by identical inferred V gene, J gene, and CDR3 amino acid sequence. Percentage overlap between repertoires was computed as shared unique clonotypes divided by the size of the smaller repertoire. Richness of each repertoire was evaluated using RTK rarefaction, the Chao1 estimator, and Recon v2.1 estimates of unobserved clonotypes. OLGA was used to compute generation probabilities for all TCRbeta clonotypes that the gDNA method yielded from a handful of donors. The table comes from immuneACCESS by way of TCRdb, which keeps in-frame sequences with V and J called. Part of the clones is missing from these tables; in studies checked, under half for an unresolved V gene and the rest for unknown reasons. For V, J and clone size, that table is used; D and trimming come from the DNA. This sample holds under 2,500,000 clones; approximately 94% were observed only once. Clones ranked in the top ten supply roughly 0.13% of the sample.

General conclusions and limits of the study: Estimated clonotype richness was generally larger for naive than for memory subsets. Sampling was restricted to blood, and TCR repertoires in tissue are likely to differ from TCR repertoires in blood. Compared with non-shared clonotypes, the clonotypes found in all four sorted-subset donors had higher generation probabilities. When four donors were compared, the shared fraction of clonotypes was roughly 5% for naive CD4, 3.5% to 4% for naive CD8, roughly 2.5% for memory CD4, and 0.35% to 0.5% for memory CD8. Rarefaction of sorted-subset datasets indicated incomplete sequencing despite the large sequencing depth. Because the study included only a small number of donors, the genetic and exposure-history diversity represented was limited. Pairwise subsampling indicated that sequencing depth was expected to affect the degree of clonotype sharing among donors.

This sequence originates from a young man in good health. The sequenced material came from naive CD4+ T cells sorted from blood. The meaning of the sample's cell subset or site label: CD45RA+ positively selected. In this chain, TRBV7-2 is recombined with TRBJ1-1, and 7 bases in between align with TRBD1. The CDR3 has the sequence CASSSVPQGYRTEAFF. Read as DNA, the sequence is TGTGCCAGCAGCTCGGTACCACAGGGGTATCGCACTGAAGCTTTCTTT.